A single sample is the source of the 10 T cell receptor beta chains below, sequenced in a study of regulatory T cells in long-lasting Graves disease. Combining iRepertoire HTBI primers with Arm-PCR of CDR3 regions, the authors built TCR beta libraries. TCRdb re-analysed the multiplex PCR reads in MiXCR, keeping a single row per CDR3 protein. Among about 540,000 distinct CDR3 sequences, approximately 13% were seen once, and the ten largest hold roughly 9.7%. Time point noted: newly diagnosed GD, antithyroid drugs for less than 3 months. RNA extracted from PBMCs served as the sequencing template. The data also belong to a second study, concerning T cells in Graves' hyperthyroidism and ophthalmopathy.

Here the sequenced sample was peripheral blood mononuclear cells (PBMCs), taken at new diagnosis, from a patient treated with antithyroid drugs. The source of these receptors is a man aged 30-40 years with Graves disease.

This clonotype turned up a few times. The J gene is TRBJ2-6, the V gene TRBV19, with TRBD1 matching over 7 bases. J lost 2 bases, V lost 5 bases, and 3 bases had no gene match. The germline gives CDR1 LNHDA, CDR2 SQIVND (reference sequence). The length of the CDR3 is 15 residues. DNA for the CDR3: TGTGCCAGTAGTGCAGGGACAGCTGGGGCCAACGTCCTGACTTTC. This gives the protein CASSAGTAGANVLTF.

With respect to this clonotype: A clone one base away is much larger, so this may be a read error. This chain uses TRBV6-1 with TRBJ2-6; maybe TRBD2 (6 bases). V dropped 4 bases and J dropped 0 bases, with 7 bases sitting between them. The germline V gene has CDR1 MNHNS and CDR2 SASEGT. This CDR3 contains 15 residues. The CDR3 nucleotides read TGTGCCAGCAGTGGGGGGGTCTCTGGGGCCAACGTCCTGACTTTC. Its protein product is CASSGGVSGANVLTF.

The gene calls are TRBV29-1 and TRBJ2-7, with 12 positions matching TRBD1. This CDR3 is built from 13 residues. Germline V gives CDR1 SQVTM, CDR2 ANQGSEA. After removal of 5 bases from V and 6 bases from J, the junction contained 5 bases not matched to a gene. The chain's CDR3 is CSVFGTGGIEQYF. The CDR3 DNA is TGCAGCGTTTTCGGGACAGGGGGCATCGAGCAGTACTTC.

This clonotype was observed many times. The chain joins TRBV12-3 or TRBV12-4 to TRBJ2-3; D gene ambiguous. Trimming removed 3 bases from V and 2 bases from J, with 15 bases in between. The CDR3 extends over 16 amino acids. CDR3 coding DNA: TGTGCCAGCAGTTTTTCCGGGTTTACTCTCACAGATACGCAGTATTTT. Protein sequence: CASSFSGFTLTDTQYF.

This rearrangement joins TRBV24-1 to TRBJ1-2; 7 bases line up with TRBD1. This CDR3 comprises 14 residues. V lost 4 bases and J lost 8; bases outside the gene matches: 9. Germline CDR1 is KGHDR and CDR2 is SFDVKD. This CDR3 reads CATSDIGQDEGYTF. DNA of the CDR3: TGTGCCACCAGTGACATAGGACAGGATGAAGGCTACACCTTC.

This clonotype was seen ten or more times. The rearrangement uses TRBV3-1 and TRBJ1-1, with a possible D match to TRBD1 (5 bases). Germline CDR1 LGHDT, CDR2 YNNKEL (reference sequence). V dropped 1 base and J dropped 1 base, with 22 bases sitting between them. The CDR3 is 19 amino acids. The CDR3 here is CASSQARRAGSRGNTEAFF. In DNA form, the CDR3 reads TGTGCCAGCAGCCAAGCCCGTCGGGCGGGGTCAAGGGGGAACACTGAAGCTTTCTTT.

This clonotype came up many times. This sequence joins TRBV6-2 or TRBV6-3 and TRBJ1-5; TRBD1 aligns across 11 bases. Germline-derived CDR1 and CDR2 are MNHEY and SVGEGT. The V and J ends lost 7 bases and 5 bases, in that order; junction bases with no gene match: 13. CDR3 size: 17 residues. CDR3 in amino acids: CASTRTGGDKGDQPQHF. Here the CDR3 DNA reads TGTGCCAGCACACGGACAGGGGGCGATAAAGGAGATCAGCCCCAGCATTTT.

This clonotype was seen more than once but under ten times. This rearrangement joins TRBV2 to TRBJ2-1, with D uncertain. The germline gives CDR1 SNHLY, CDR2 FYNNEI. The CDR3 is 11 residues long. Trimming took off 6 bases at V and 8 bases at J, with 8 bases between the two ends. The CDR3: CASRGDYEQFF. For the CDR3, the DNA is TGTGCCAGCAGAGGAGATTATGAGCAGTTCTTC.

There are a few counts of this clonotype. V is TRBV29-1 and J is TRBJ1-2; D perhaps matches TRBD1 (6 bases). Trimming cost V 7 bases and J 5 bases, with 20 bases left between them. This CDR3 region has 14 residues. Germline V CDR1 and CDR2: SQVTM, ANQGSEA. CDR3 in DNA: TGCAGCGCTAGACCACAGGGATCCCTTTATGGCTACACCTTC. It codes for CSARPQGSLYGYTF.

In its sample, this clonotype was seen many times. The DNA of the CDR3 is TGTGCCAGCAGTTTTGTGGGGGAGGTCACCGGGGAGCTGTTTTTT. This translates into CASSFVGEVTGELFF. The V gene is TRBV12-3 or TRBV12-4, the J gene TRBJ2-2; maybe TRBD2 (6 bases). The CDR3 sequence is 15 residues long. Trimming removed 3 bases at V and 4 bases at J, with 12 bases between.